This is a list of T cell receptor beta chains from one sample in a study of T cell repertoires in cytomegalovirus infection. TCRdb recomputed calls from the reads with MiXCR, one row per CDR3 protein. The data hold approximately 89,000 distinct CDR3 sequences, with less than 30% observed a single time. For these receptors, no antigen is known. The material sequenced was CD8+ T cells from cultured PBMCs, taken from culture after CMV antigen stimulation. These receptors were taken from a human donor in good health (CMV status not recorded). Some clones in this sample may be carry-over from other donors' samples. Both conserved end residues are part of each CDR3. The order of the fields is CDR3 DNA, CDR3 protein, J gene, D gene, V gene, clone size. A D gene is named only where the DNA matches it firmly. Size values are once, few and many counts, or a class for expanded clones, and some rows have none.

cdr3_nt: TGTGCCAGCAACGGGGACCAGGGGGAGACCCAGTACTTC
cdr3_aa: CASNGDQGETQYF
j_call: TRBJ2-5
d_call: NA
v_call: TRBV9
clone_size: few

cdr3_nt: TGTGCCAGCAGCTTTCACAGCTCCTACGAGCAGTACTTC
cdr3_aa: CASSFHSSYEQYF
j_call: TRBJ2-7
d_call: NA
v_call: TRBV11-1
clone_size: NA

cdr3_nt: TGTGCCACCAGTGACAGGGATTTGAACACTGAAGCTTTCTTT
cdr3_aa: CATSDRDLNTEAFF
j_call: TRBJ1-1
d_call: NA
v_call: TRBV24-1
clone_size: NA

cdr3_nt: TGTGCCAGCGGAAGCGGGGGGCCGAACAATGAGCAGTTCTTC
cdr3_aa: CASGSGGPNNEQFF
j_call: TRBJ2-1
d_call: TRBD2
v_call: TRBV2
clone_size: few

cdr3_nt: TGTGCCAGCAGCTTCCCTAGGGAGAAAGAGACCCAGTACTTC
cdr3_aa: CASSFPREKETQYF
j_call: TRBJ2-5
d_call: NA
v_call: TRBV7-4
clone_size: NA

cdr3_nt: TGTGCCAGCTATTCCACCTTGACCTTTAAAACTAGGGCCGGGGAGCTGTTTTTT
cdr3_aa: CASYSTLTFKTRAGELFF
j_call: TRBJ2-2
d_call: NA
v_call: TRBV7-3
clone_size: many

cdr3_nt: TGTGCCAGTAGTCGCGCACCGGGATTGAACACCGGGGAGCTGTTTTTT
cdr3_aa: CASSRAPGLNTGELFF
j_call: TRBJ2-2
d_call: NA
v_call: TRBV19
clone_size: NA

cdr3_nt: TGCGCCAGCAGCTGGACAGGGATAAGCACAGATACGCAGTATTTT
cdr3_aa: CASSWTGISTDTQYF
j_call: TRBJ2-3
d_call: TRBD1
v_call: TRBV5-1
clone_size: NA

cdr3_nt: TGTGCCAGTAGTATAGAAGGGTTGGGAGACCAAGAGACCCAGTACTTC
cdr3_aa: CASSIEGLGDQETQYF
j_call: TRBJ2-5
d_call: NA
v_call: TRBV19
clone_size: NA

cdr3_nt: TGTGCCAGCAGCCCTAACACCGCAACTAATGAAAAACTGTTTTTT
cdr3_aa: CASSPNTATNEKLFF
j_call: TRBJ1-4
d_call: NA
v_call: TRBV7-2
clone_size: few

cdr3_nt: TGCAGTGCGGGGGGGGAGACTAGCACAGATACGCAGTATTTT
cdr3_aa: CSAGGETSTDTQYF
j_call: TRBJ2-3
d_call: TRBD2
v_call: TRBV20-1
clone_size: many

cdr3_nt: TGCAGCGTTGAAAGTCAGGGCTATGGCTACACCTTC
cdr3_aa: CSVESQGYGYTF
j_call: TRBJ1-2
d_call: NA
v_call: TRBV29-1
clone_size: NA

cdr3_nt: TGTGCCAGCAGCCACGGGACAGGGGGCGAAACCTACGAGCAGTACTTC
cdr3_aa: CASSHGTGGETYEQYF
j_call: TRBJ2-7
d_call: TRBD1
v_call: TRBV11-3
clone_size: many

cdr3_nt: TGTGCCAGCTCCACAGGGGGCCCGGAGCAGTTCTTC
cdr3_aa: CASSTGGPEQFF
j_call: TRBJ2-1
d_call: TRBD1
v_call: TRBV5-6
clone_size: many

cdr3_nt: TGTGCCAGCAGTCCCACCTACGAGCAGTACTTC
cdr3_aa: CASSPTYEQYF
j_call: TRBJ2-7
d_call: NA
v_call: TRBV2
clone_size: NA

cdr3_nt: TGTGCCATCAGTGCGGGGGGAAATGAAAAACTGTTTTTT
cdr3_aa: CAISAGGNEKLFF
j_call: TRBJ1-4
d_call: NA
v_call: TRBV10-3
clone_size: few

cdr3_nt: TGTGCCAGCAGCTCGGGACAGGGCGCAGATACGCAGTATTTT
cdr3_aa: CASSSGQGADTQYF
j_call: TRBJ2-3
d_call: TRBD1
v_call: TRBV13
clone_size: NA

cdr3_nt: TGTGTCAGCAGCCCGGGACTAGCGGGGTACGAGCAGTACTTC
cdr3_aa: CVSSPGLAGYEQYF
j_call: TRBJ2-7
d_call: TRBD2
v_call: TRBV3-1
clone_size: NA

cdr3_nt: TGTGCCAGCAGCCCGCGGGGTCAGGGACGCTACAATGAGCAGTTCTTC
cdr3_aa: CASSPRGQGRYNEQFF
j_call: TRBJ2-1
d_call: NA
v_call: TRBV11-3
clone_size: few

cdr3_nt: TGCGCCAGCAGCCCTGAAACTGCCTACAATGAGCAGTTCTTC
cdr3_aa: CASSPETAYNEQFF
j_call: TRBJ2-1
d_call: NA
v_call: TRBV5-1
clone_size: few

cdr3_nt: TGTGCCAGCAGCTCCGAGGGCTACGAGCAGTACTTC
cdr3_aa: CASSSEGYEQYF
j_call: TRBJ2-7
d_call: NA
v_call: TRBV13
clone_size: NA

cdr3_nt: TGTGCCAGCAGCTCTACTAGTGGTTGGAGTAGCAATCAGCCCCAGCATTTT
cdr3_aa: CASSSTSGWSSNQPQHF
j_call: TRBJ1-5
d_call: NA
v_call: TRBV7-8
clone_size: many

cdr3_nt: TGTGCCAGCAGTTTGACAGGGGGGATCACTGAAGCTTTCTTT
cdr3_aa: CASSLTGGITEAFF
j_call: TRBJ1-1
d_call: TRBD1
v_call: TRBV28
clone_size: few

cdr3_nt: TGTGCCAGCAGCCTCGAAAATGAGCAGTTCTTC
cdr3_aa: CASSLENEQFF
j_call: TRBJ2-1
d_call: NA
v_call: TRBV7-9
clone_size: NA

cdr3_nt: TGTGCCAGCAGTCCCAATGGGGTAGGGTATGGCTACACCTTC
cdr3_aa: CASSPNGVGYGYTF
j_call: TRBJ1-2
d_call: NA
v_call: TRBV12-3/TRBV12-4
clone_size: NA

cdr3_nt: TGTGCCAGTAGTAAGGGACATGTCAATCAGCCCCAGCATTTT
cdr3_aa: CASSKGHVNQPQHF
j_call: TRBJ1-5
d_call: NA
v_call: TRBV19
clone_size: NA

cdr3_nt: TGTGCCAGTAGTATCCTAGCGGAGTACAATGAGCAGTTCTTC
cdr3_aa: CASSILAEYNEQFF
j_call: TRBJ2-1
d_call: TRBD2
v_call: TRBV19
clone_size: NA

cdr3_nt: TGTGCCAGCAGTTACGGATGGAACACTGAAGCTTTCTTT
cdr3_aa: CASSYGWNTEAFF
j_call: TRBJ1-1
d_call: NA
v_call: TRBV12-3/TRBV12-4
clone_size: few